A single count supports the clone carrying this TCR beta chain. Deletions cut 6 bases from V and 6 bases from J, with 14 bases between. The CDR3 contains 13 residues. CDR1 and CDR2 (germline): WNHNN, SYGVQD (reference sequence). This specimen belongs to a study of blood T cell repertoires in COVID-19. Overall study context: Specimens from acute and convalescent COVID-19 originated in the United States, Italy and Spain. PBMCs, B-cell-depleted T cells, or T cells provided the cDNA or gDNA that made up the material.

The authors' processing: For nucleated cells, counts were estimated from reference gene primer amplification. TCRdb's table, derived via immunoSEQ multiplex PCR, lists solely in-frame clones and lacks some. D and trimming were read from the DNA, whereas the V and J calls and clone size are those reported in that table. The repertoire includes roughly 350,000 clones, 88% of them detected once, and just under 7.5% sits in the top ten. This clonotype originated in a woman aged 70 to 79 with COVID-19, enrolled during active disease. The material sequenced was peripheral blood. The rearrangement joins TRBV10-1 to TRBJ1-2; TRBD1 might be the D (6 bases). The CDR3 DNA reads TGCGCCAGCAGCCAAGACAGGAGCGATGGCTACACCTTC. It codes for CASSQDRSDGYTF.